The rows below give T cell receptor beta chains drawn from one sample of a study of T cell responses to AZD1222 COVID-19 vaccine. Repertoires were generated with immunoSEQ multiplex PCR, while TCRdb's copy carries only in-frame clones and drops some. Among 150,000 to 200,000 clones listed, about 94% were seen once. Sequences were derived from peripheral blood, sampled on day 0 of AZD1222 vaccination. Every receptor here comes from an adult in good health. Both conserved end residues are part of each CDR3. The D gene is left open where the match is weak. Clone size, where shown, is once, few, many, or a class for clones that have expanded.

-,-,TRBJ2-3,TRBV29-1,CSLQRTDTQYF,TGCAGCCTCCAAAGGACAGATACGCAGTATTTT
-,-,TRBJ2-7,TRBV10-3,CAISESRGSYEQYF,TGTGCCATCAGTGAGTCACGGGGCTCCTACGAGCAGTACTTC
-,-,TRBJ1-2,TRBV7-9,CASSLAEGRGYGYTF,TGTGCCAGCAGCTTAGCGGAGGGGCGCGGCTATGGCTACACCTTC
TRBD1,-,TRBJ2-7,TRBV7-2,CASSFRGLPPNEQYF,TGTGCCAGCAGCTTCAGGGGGCTCCCTCCTAACGAGCAGTACTTC
-,-,TRBJ2-7,TRBV6-5,CASHLQGEQYF,TGTGCCAGCCACCTCCAGGGTGAGCAGTACTTC
TRBD2,-,TRBJ2-7,TRBV5-6,CASSRGLAGVSPYEQYF,TGTGCCAGCAGCAGGGGACTAGCGGGAGTAAGCCCCTACGAGCAGTACTTC
TRBD2,once,TRBJ2-6,TRBV13,CASSSGTSGSTGANVLTF,TGTGCCAGCAGTTCCGGGACTAGCGGGAGTACTGGGGCCAACGTCCTGACTTTC
-,-,TRBJ1-1,TRBV28,CASSLLNTEAFF,TGTGCCAGCAGTCTATTGAACACTGAAGCTTTCTTT
-,-,TRBJ2-3,TRBV3-1/TRBV3-2,CASSSRGGTDTQYF,TGTGCCAGCAGCTCCCGAGGGGGCACAGATACGCAGTATTTT
TRBD1,-,TRBJ2-3,TRBV19,CASSQNRGGTDTQYF,TGTGCCAGTAGCCAAAACAGGGGTGGCACAGATACGCAGTATTTT
-,once,TRBJ1-4,TRBV28,CASSRPATNEKLFF,TGTGCCAGCAGTCGCCCTGCAACTAATGAAAAACTGTTTTTT
TRBD2,once,TRBJ2-2,TRBV7-8,CASSETGLAGVGRTTGELFF,TGTGCCAGCAGCGAAACGGGACTAGCGGGAGTCGGGAGAACGACCGGGGAGCTGTTTTTT
-,once,TRBJ2-5,TRBV12-3/TRBV12-4,CASSLLRETQYF,TGTGCCAGCAGTTTACTCCGGGAGACCCAGTACTTC
-,-,TRBJ1-1,TRBV30,CAWSKTRPFF,TGTGCCTGGAGTAAAACGAGACCCTTCTTT
TRBD1,once,TRBJ1-2,TRBV27,CASRTGGGGYTF,TGTGCCAGCAGGACAGGGGGAGGTGGCTACACCTTC